One sample yielded the 14 T cell receptor beta chains listed below, sequenced in a study of OX40 agonist ivuxolimab in advanced cancers. This table comes from immunoSEQ multiplex PCR, and its TCRdb copy is limited to in-frame clones, with some not included. Of 36,000 or so clones in the sample, about 77% are singletons; the top ten hold roughly 23%. The sample here was CD4+ or CD8+ T cells sorted from blood, taken in a trial of the OX40 agonist ivuxolimab. The receptors originated from an adult with an advanced solid tumor such as melanoma, head and neck, liver or kidney cancer.

This chain links TRBV9 with TRBJ2-2, with D possibly TRBD2 on 5 matching bases. V shed 0 bases and J shed 6 bases, with 6 bases lying between them. Per the germline V gene, CDR1 is SGDLS and CDR2 is YYNGEE. The length of the CDR3 is 13 residues. Here the CDR3 reads CASSVELAGELFF. The DNA of the CDR3 is TGTGCCAGCAGCGTAGAACTAGCCGGGGAGCTGTTTTTT.

This clone was seen a handful of times. The chain has TRBV19 and TRBJ1-2; D is unclear. The CDR3 loop spans 16 amino acids. The germline V gene encodes CDR1 LNHDA and CDR2 SQIVND (reference sequence). The V end was cut by 6 bases, the J end by 7 bases, with 24 bases between. Written as DNA, the CDR3 is TGTGCCAGTAGACCCAACCCGGGCGAAATGATGGGTGGCTACACCTTC. The encoded protein is CASRPNPGEMMGGYTF.

The chain combines TRBV6-6 with TRBJ2-5; D is unclear. Germline CDR1 reads MNHNY; CDR2 reads SVGAGI (reference sequence). The V end lost 7 bases, the J end lost 1 base, and 16 bases lay between the germline ends. CDR3 size: 15 residues. The CDR3 protein is CASNSGLVGQETQYF. The CDR3, as DNA: TGTGCCAGCAATTCGGGCCTCGTAGGCCAAGAGACCCAGTACTTC.

This clone is labeled as medium-sized. CDR3 loop: CASSYGPTSYEQYF. In nucleotides, the CDR3 is TGTGCCAGCAGTTACGGTCCTACGTCCTACGAGCAGTACTTC. J is TRBJ2-7 and V is TRBV2; D gene uncertain. V was trimmed by 5 bases and J by 1 base, leaving 12 bases between them. The CDR3 sequence is 14 residues long. CDR1 is SNHLY and CDR2 is FYNNEI in the germline V gene.

This clone was seen only a few times. The J gene is TRBJ2-1, the V gene TRBV7-9; D is ambiguous. CDR3 size: 13 residues. The V gene lost 5 bases and the J gene lost 7 bases, with 12 bases spanning the gap. Per germline, CDR1 SEHNR and CDR2 FQNEAQ (reference sequence). The CDR3 spells CASSASLVNEQFF. DNA of the CDR3: TGTGCCAGCAGCGCCTCTCTGGTAAATGAGCAGTTCTTC.

The J gene is TRBJ2-1, the V gene TRBV20-1; a possible D gene is TRBD1 (6 bases). The CDR3 consists of 11 residues. Germline V gives CDR1 DFQATT, CDR2 SNEGSKA (reference sequence). Trimming took off 3 bases at V and 9 bases at J, with 9 bases between the two ends. CDR3 in amino acids: CSARQTGEQFF. The CDR3 DNA reads as TGCAGTGCTAGGCAGACAGGTGAGCAGTTCTTC.

V usage is TRBV30 and J usage is TRBJ2-5; TRBD1 might be the D (6 bases). There are 18 residues in the CDR3. V lost 2 bases and J 5 bases, leaving 27 bases between the germline ends. CDR1 is GTSNPN and CDR2 is SVGIG in the germline V gene (reference sequence). The CDR3 DNA is TGTGCCTGGAGTCCAGTCGCAGGGACCCTAGGAAGGGGGGAGACCCAGTACTTC. It specifies CAWSPVAGTLGRGETQYF.

This chain links TRBV5-6 with TRBJ2-1; D unclear. CDR3 length: 13 amino acids. V gave up 4 bases and J gave up 4 bases, with 9 bases separating them. Per the germline V gene, CDR1 is SGHDT and CDR2 is YYEEEE. CDR3: CASSPGGYNEQFF. The CDR3 DNA sequence: TGTGCCAGCAGCCCCGGTGGGTACAATGAGCAGTTCTTC.

This rearrangement joins TRBV5-4 to TRBJ1-6, with 9 bases fitting TRBD1. The CDR3 is 17 residues long. J gave up 8 bases and V 2 bases, and 11 bases lay outside the gene matches. CDR1 is SGHNT, CDR2 YYREEE, per germline (reference sequence). This CDR3 reads CASSLYSGQGNDSPLHF. DNA of the CDR3: TGTGCCAGCAGCTTATACTCCGGACAGGGGAATGATTCACCCCTCCACTTT.

The chain uses TRBV5-1 and TRBJ1-1, with a tentative D call TRBD1 (6 bases). This CDR3 region has 14 residues. Trimming pared 3 bases from V and 4 bases from J, leaving 13 bases between. CDR1 and CDR2 from the germline V gene are SGHRS and YFSETQ. Here the CDR3 reads CASSSRGGFTEAFF. CDR3 DNA: TGCGCCAGCAGCTCCAGGGGTGGATTCACTGAAGCTTTCTTT.

V is TRBV4-3 and J is TRBJ1-3; no definite D call. This CDR3 is built from 15 residues. Per germline, CDR1 LGHNA and CDR2 YSLEER. Trimming left V 2 bases short and J 0 bases short, with 8 bases between. CDR3 in DNA: TGCGCCAGCAGCCAATACCCGAGCTCTGGAAACACCATATATTTT. Its translation is CASSQYPSSGNTIYF.

This rearrangement joins TRBV9 to TRBJ2-7, with D maybe TRBD2 (5 bases). Germline V lookup: CDR1 SGDLS, CDR2 YYNGEE. Trimming stripped 0 bases from V and 6 bases from J, with 10 bases between. CDR3 length: 13 residues. For the CDR3, the DNA is TGTGCCAGCAGCGTAGGAGGGATGTCCGAGCAGTACTTC. Residues: CASSVGGMSEQYF.

This clone was counted a few times. The chain couples TRBV2 to TRBJ2-1; D ambiguous. The V gene lost 6 bases and the J gene lost 7 bases, with 4 bases spanning the gap. There are 10 residues in the CDR3. Germline-derived CDR1 and CDR2 are SNHLY and FYNNEI. CDR3: CASRGNEQFF. CDR3 nucleotide sequence: TGTGCCAGCAGGGGGAATGAGCAGTTCTTC.

The chain joins TRBV5-4 to TRBJ2-2; D unresolved. This CDR3 spans 17 amino acids. CDR1 is SGHNT and CDR2 is YYREEE in the germline V gene (reference sequence). Trimming pared 4 bases from V and 2 bases from J, leaving 18 bases between. Here the CDR3 reads CASSGDGFGFNTGELFF. The CDR3 DNA reads as TGTGCCAGCAGCGGGGATGGGTTTGGTTTCAACACCGGGGAGCTGTTTTTT.